This T cell receptor (beta chain) was sequenced for a study of blood T cells in healthy people across ages. Study-wide results and limits: Age showed a roughly linear inverse relationship with TCR beta diversity per million T cells.

Primers used in a second PCR of about 7 to 12 cycles were a sample-barcoded 5' primer and a J-beta primer mix. TCRdb analysed the 5' RACE reads with MiXCR anew, one entry per CDR3 protein. The data contain approximately 800,000 distinct CDR3 sequences, 58% of them seen just once; the ten biggest clones take up about 20%. As regards this clonotype: Its target is not known. Its ends do not fully match the called genes, so a read error is possible.

The sequencing input was blood. This sequence originates from a man in his thirties or forties in good health.

Here the CDR3 DNA reads TGTAGTGCTAGAGGAGAGACAGGGGTTCGTGGCTACACCTTC. Protein sequence: CSARGETGVRGYTF. The chain has TRBV20-1 and TRBJ1-2; 8 nucleotides match TRBD1. Looked up from germline, CDR1 is DFQATT and CDR2 is SNEGSKA (reference sequence). The CDR3 spans 14 residues.